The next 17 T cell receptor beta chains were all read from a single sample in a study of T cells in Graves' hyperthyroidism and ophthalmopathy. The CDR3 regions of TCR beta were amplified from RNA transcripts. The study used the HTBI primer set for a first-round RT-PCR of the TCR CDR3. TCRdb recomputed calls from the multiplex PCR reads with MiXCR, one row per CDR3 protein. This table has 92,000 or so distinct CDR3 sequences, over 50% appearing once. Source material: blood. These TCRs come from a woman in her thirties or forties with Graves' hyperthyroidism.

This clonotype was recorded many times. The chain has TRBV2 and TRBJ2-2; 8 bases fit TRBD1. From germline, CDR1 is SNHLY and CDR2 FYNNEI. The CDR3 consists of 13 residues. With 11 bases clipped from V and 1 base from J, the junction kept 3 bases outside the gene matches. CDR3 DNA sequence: TGTGCCTGGGGGACAGGGAACACCGGGGAGCTGTTTTTT. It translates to CAWGTGNTGELFF.

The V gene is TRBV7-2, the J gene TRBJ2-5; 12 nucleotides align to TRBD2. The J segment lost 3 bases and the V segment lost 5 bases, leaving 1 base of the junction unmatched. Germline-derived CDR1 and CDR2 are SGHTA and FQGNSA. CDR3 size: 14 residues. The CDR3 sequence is CASSRLAGEETQYF. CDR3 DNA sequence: TGTGCCAGCAGCAGACTAGCGGGAGAAGAGACCCAGTACTTC.

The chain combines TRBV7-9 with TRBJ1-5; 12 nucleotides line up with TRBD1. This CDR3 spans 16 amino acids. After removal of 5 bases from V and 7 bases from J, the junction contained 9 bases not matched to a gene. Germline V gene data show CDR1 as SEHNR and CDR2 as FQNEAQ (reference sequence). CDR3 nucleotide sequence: TGTGCCAGCAGCCGCGGGACAGGGGGCTACGAGCAGCCCCAGCATTTT. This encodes CASSRGTGGYEQPQHF.

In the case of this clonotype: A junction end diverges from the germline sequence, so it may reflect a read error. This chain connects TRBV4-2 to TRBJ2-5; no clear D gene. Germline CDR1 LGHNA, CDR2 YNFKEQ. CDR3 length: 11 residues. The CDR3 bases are TGTGCCAGCAGCCTAAAAGAGACCCCGTACTTC. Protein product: CASSLKETPYF.

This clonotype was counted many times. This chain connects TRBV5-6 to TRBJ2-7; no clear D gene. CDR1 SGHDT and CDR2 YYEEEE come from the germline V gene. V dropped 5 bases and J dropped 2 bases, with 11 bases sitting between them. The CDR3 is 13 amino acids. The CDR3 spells CASSRDPPYEQYF. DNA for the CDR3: TGTGCCAGCAGTAGAGACCCGCCCTACGAGCAGTACTTC. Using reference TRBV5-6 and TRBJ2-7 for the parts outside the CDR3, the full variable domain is DAGVTQSPTHLIKTRGQQVTLRCSPKSGHDTVSWYQQALGQGPQFIFQYYEEEERQRGNFPDRFSGHQFPNYSSELNVNALLLGDSALYLCASSRDPPYEQYFGPGTRLTVT.

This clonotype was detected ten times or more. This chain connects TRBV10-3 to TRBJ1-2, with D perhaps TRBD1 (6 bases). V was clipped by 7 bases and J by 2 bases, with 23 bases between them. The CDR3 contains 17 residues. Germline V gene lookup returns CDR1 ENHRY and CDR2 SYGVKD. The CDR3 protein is CAITPWTVEPGNYGYTF. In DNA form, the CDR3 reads TGTGCCATCACTCCTTGGACAGTGGAGCCGGGAAACTATGGCTACACCTTC.

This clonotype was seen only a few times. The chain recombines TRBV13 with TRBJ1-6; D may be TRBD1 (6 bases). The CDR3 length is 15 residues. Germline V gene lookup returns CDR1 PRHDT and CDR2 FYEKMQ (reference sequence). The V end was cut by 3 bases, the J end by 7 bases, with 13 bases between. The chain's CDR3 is CASSFTGSKNSPLHF. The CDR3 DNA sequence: TGTGCCAGCAGCTTTACAGGGTCGAAGAATTCACCCCTCCACTTT.

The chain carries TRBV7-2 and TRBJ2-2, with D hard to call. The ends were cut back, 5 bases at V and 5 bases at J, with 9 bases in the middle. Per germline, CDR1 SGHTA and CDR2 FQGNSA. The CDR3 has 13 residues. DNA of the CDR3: TGTGCCAGCAGCCCAGGACCTACCGGGGAGCTGTTTTTT. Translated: CASSPGPTGELFF.

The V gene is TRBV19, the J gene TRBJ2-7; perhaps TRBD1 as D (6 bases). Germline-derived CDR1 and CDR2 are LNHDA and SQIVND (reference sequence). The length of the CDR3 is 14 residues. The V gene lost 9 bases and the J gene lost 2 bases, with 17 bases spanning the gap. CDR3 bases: TGTGCCAGCTCCCATCAGGGGTGGACCTACGAGCAGTACTTC. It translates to CASSHQGWTYEQYF.

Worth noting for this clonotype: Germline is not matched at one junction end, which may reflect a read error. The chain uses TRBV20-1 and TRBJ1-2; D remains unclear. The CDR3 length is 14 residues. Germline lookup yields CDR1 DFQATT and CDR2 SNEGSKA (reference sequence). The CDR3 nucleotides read TGCAGTGCTAGAGTGCTCGGAACTAACTATGGCTACATCTTC. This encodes CSARVLGTNYGYIF.

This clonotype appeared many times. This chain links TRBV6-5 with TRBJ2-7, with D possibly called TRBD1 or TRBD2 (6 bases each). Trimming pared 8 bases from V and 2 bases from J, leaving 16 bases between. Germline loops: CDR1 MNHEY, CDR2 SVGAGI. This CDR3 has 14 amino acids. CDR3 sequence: CASRLPGAAYEQYF. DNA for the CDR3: TGTGCCAGCCGTCTGCCGGGGGCGGCCTACGAGCAGTACTTC.

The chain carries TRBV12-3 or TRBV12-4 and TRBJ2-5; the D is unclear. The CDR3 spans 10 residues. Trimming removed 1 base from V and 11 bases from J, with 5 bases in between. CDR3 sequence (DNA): TGTGCCAGCAGTTTAGGGGCACAGTACTTC. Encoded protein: CASSLGAQYF.

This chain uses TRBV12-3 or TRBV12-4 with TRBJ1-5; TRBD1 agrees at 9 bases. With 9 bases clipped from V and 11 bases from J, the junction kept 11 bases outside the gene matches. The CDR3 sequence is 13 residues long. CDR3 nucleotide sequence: TGTGCCAGTAGTCCGACAGGGGGAGAGACCCAGCATTTT. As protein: CASSPTGGETQHF.

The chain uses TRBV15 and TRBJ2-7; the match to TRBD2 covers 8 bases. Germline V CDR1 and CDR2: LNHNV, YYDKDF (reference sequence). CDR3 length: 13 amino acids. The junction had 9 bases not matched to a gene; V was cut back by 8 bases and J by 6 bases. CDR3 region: CATSSGSGSEQYF. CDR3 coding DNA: TGTGCCACCTCCAGCGGGAGCGGATCCGAGCAGTACTTC.

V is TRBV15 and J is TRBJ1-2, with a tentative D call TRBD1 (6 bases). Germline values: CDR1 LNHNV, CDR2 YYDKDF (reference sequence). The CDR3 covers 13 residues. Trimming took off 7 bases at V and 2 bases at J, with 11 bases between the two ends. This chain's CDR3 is CATKTGKNYGYTF. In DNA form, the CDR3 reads TGTGCCACCAAGACAGGCAAGAACTATGGCTACACCTTC.

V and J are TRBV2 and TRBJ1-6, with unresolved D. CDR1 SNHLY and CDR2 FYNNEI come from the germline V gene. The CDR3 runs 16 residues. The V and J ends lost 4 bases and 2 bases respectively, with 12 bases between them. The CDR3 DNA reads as TGTGCCAGCAGTGGACGGTCGGACGCCTATAATTCACCCCTCCACTTT. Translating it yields CASSGRSDAYNSPLHF.

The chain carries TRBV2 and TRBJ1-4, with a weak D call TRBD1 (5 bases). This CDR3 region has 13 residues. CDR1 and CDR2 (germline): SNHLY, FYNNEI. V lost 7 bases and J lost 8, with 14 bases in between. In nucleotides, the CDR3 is TGTGCCAGCATGGGACTAGCGGACGAAAAACTGTTTTTT. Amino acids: CASMGLADEKLFF.